This TCR beta chain is drawn from a study of monozygotic twins with inflammatory bowel disease. From germline, CDR1 is LGHDT and CDR2 YNNKEL (reference sequence). This CDR3 region has 15 residues. TCRdb reprocessed the 5' RACE reads and reports one entry per CDR3 protein, with no DNA. The listing contains more than 120,000 distinct CDR3 sequences. The sample taken for sequencing was blood. The chain uses TRBV3-1 and TRBJ2-1; lacking DNA, the TRBD2 call made by TCRdb goes unchecked. This sequence was found in a human donor with ulcerative colitis or Crohn's disease, or a healthy co-twin of an affected twin (not recorded which). CDR3 protein: CASSQFLGALIEQFF.